This T cell receptor beta chain was recorded in a study of technical replicates of blood from several donors. The CDR3 length is 16 residues. V lost 6 bases, J lost 7 bases, and 7 bases stayed unmatched. CDR1 and CDR2 (germline): MGHDK, SYGVNS. Sequencing was performed with immunoSEQ multiplex PCR; in TCRdb, only in-frame clones are kept and a portion is missing. Here the sample spans about 94,000 clones, about 94% being singletons. The gene calls are TRBV25-1 and TRBJ1-6; 12 nucleotides line up with TRBD1. The sequencing sample was made of T cells isolated from PBMCs. This sequence originates from a human donor in good health. The CDR3 protein is CASSPWDRGLNSPLHF. As DNA, the CDR3 is TGTGCCAGCAGCCCATGGGACAGGGGGCTGAATTCACCCCTCCACTTT.